A selection of T cell receptor beta chains follows, all from one sample in a study of T cell changes during pregnancy in multiple sclerosis. Sequenced by immunoSEQ multiplex PCR; TCRdb stores in-frame clones only, minus some. The sample includes 47,000 or so clones, around 90% of them seen just once. The sample in question was peripheral blood, obtained after pregnancy. These receptors came from a female donor in good health, enrolled as a control in a pregnancy study. The CDR3 runs from the conserved cysteine through the conserved F or W. D genes are given only for firm matches. A clone size is listed for some rows: how often the clone was seen (once, few, many), or a class if it is expanded.

clone_size	cdr3_length	v_call	j_call	d_call	cdr3_aa	cdr3_nt
once	14	TRBV7-2	TRBJ2-7	TRBD1	CASSLGQGSHEQYF	TGTGCCAGCAGCCTAGGACAGGGGAGCCACGAGCAGTACTTC
.	13	TRBV28	TRBJ1-5	TRBD1	CASQTGGHQPQHF	TGTGCCAGTCAAACAGGGGGCCATCAGCCCCAGCATTTT
.	14	TRBV5-6	TRBJ1-2	TRBD1	CASSPGQRNYGYTF	TGTGCCAGCAGTCCGGGACAGCGAAACTATGGCTACACCTTC
.	14	TRBV7-3	TRBJ2-3	TRBD1	CASKDRANTDTQYF	TGTGCCAGCAAGGACAGGGCGAACACAGATACGCAGTATTTT
.	15	TRBV4-1	TRBJ2-3	TRBD2	CASSQDGGGRDTQYF	TGCGCCAGCAGCCAAGATGGCGGGGGGAGAGATACGCAGTATTTT
.	14	TRBV27	TRBJ2-7	.	CASSFSLNKYEQYF	TGTGCCAGCAGTTTCTCTCTAAATAAGTACGAGCAGTACTTC
.	18	TRBV11-3	TRBJ2-1	TRBD2	CASAGRSGGPDRYNEQFF	TGTGCCAGCGCAGGCCGTAGCGGGGGGCCAGACCGGTACAATGAGCAGTTCTTC
.	15	TRBV6-5	TRBJ1-4	.	CASSYTAGTNEKLFF	TGTGCCAGCAGTTACACAGCGGGCACTAATGAAAAACTGTTTTTT
.	18	TRBV27	TRBJ1-6	.	CASRGFETGSSYNSPLHF	TGTGCCAGCAGGGGTTTTGAAACAGGCAGCTCCTATAATTCACCCCTCCACTTT
.	13	TRBV30	TRBJ2-1	.	CAWSPQVRGEQFF	TGTGCCTGGAGTCCCCAGGTAAGGGGTGAGCAGTTCTTC
.	13	TRBV28	TRBJ2-2	.	CASSLLGSGELFF	TGTGCCAGCAGTCTCCTCGGGTCCGGGGAGCTGTTTTTT
few	15	TRBV7-8	TRBJ2-1	TRBD2	CASSLGGEPYNEQFF	TGTGCCAGCAGCTTGGGGGGGGAACCCTACAATGAGCAGTTCTTC
.	15	TRBV7-2	TRBJ2-7	.	CASSSRGLSSYEQYF	TGTGCCAGCAGCTCGCGGGGACTGAGCTCCTACGAGCAGTACTTC
.	17	TRBV7-2	TRBJ2-3	.	CASSPRGGLGGTDTQYF	TGTGCCAGCAGCCCGAGGGGCGGGTTAGGGGGTACAGATACGCAGTATTTT
.	13	TRBV5-1	TRBJ2-5	.	CASSLEGWETQYF	TGCGCCAGCAGCTTGGAGGGGTGGGAGACCCAGTACTTC
.	14	TRBV18	TRBJ2-7	TRBD2	CASSPGLAETPQYF	TGTGCCAGCTCACCGGGGCTAGCGGAGACCCCACAGTACTTC
.	12	TRBV9	TRBJ1-3	.	CASSGPGNTIYF	TGTGCCAGCAGCGGGCCGGGAAACACCATATATTTT
.	16	TRBV27	TRBJ2-3	.	CASSFKGTVSTDTQYF	TGTGCCAGCAGTTTTAAGGGGACTGTTAGCACAGATACGCAGTATTTT
.	18	TRBV7-6	TRBJ2-7	TRBD2	CASSLRLAGGREAYEQYF	TGTGCCAGCAGCTTAAGGCTAGCGGGGGGGCGAGAAGCCTACGAGCAGTACTTC
.	12	TRBV11-3	TRBJ2-2	.	CASSLETGELFF	TGTGCCAGCAGCTTGGAGACCGGGGAGCTGTTTTTT
.	14	TRBV9	TRBJ2-5	TRBD1	CASSVAGTGDSQYF	TGTGCCAGCAGCGTAGCTGGGACAGGGGATTCCCAGTACTTC
.	13	TRBV10-1	TRBJ1-1	.	CASLTGMNTEAFF	TGCGCCAGCCTTACAGGGATGAACACTGAAGCTTTCTTT
.	14	TRBV10-3	TRBJ1-5	.	CAISESKRDQPQHF	TGTGCCATCAGTGAGTCGAAACGGGATCAGCCCCAGCATTTT
.	13	TRBV12-5	TRBJ2-1	.	CASGLVLGDEQFF	TGTGCTAGTGGTTTGGTACTAGGCGACGAGCAGTTCTTC
.	14	TRBV7-2	TRBJ1-6	.	CASSLGSGLLSLHF	TGTGCCAGCAGCTTAGGGTCAGGGCTATTGTCCCTCCACTTT
.	17	TRBV5-1	TRBJ2-3	TRBD2	CASSLGAPTSGLFPVDF	TGCGCCAGCAGCTTGGGGGCCCCTACTAGCGGACTATTTCCAGTGGATTTT
.	13	TRBV30	TRBJ1-1	.	CACSTEMNTEAFF	TGTGCCTGTTCGACAGAGATGAACACTGAAGCTTTCTTT
once	15	TRBV27	TRBJ1-1	TRBD1	CASSFWTGVNTEAFF	TGTGCCAGCAGTTTTTGGACAGGAGTGAACACTGAAGCTTTCTTT
.	16	TRBV9	TRBJ2-1	TRBD2	CASSPLPGLAGNEQFF	TGTGCCAGCAGCCCATTACCGGGACTAGCGGGGAATGAGCAGTTCTTC
.	14	TRBV19	TRBJ1-2	.	CASSIDSNSYGYTF	TGTGCCAGTAGTATAGACTCCAATAGCTATGGCTACACCTTC
.	14	TRBV7-8	TRBJ2-1	TRBD2	CASSEREGHYEQFF	TGTGCCAGCAGCGAGCGGGAGGGCCACTATGAGCAGTTCTTC
once	12	TRBV7-8	TRBJ1-5	.	CASSPGWQPQHF	TGTGCCAGCAGCCCGGGTTGGCAGCCCCAGCATTTT
.	14	TRBV5-5	TRBJ1-2	TRBD1	CASSNTGGSYGYTF	TGTGCCAGCAGCAACACAGGGGGCTCCTATGGCTACACCTTC
few	16	TRBV4-1	TRBJ2-7	.	CASSQEYPPGGYEQYF	TGCGCCAGCAGCCAAGAGTACCCCCCGGGCGGGTACGAGCAGTACTTC
.	15	TRBV6-4	TRBJ2-2	.	CASSESGAPTGELFF	TGTGCCAGCAGTGAAAGCGGAGCCCCCACCGGGGAGCTGTTTTTT
.	15	TRBV28	TRBJ1-1	.	CASSYPGARNTEAFF	TGTGCCAGCAGTTATCCGGGAGCTAGGAACACTGAAGCTTTCTTT
.	13	TRBV7-8	TRBJ1-2	.	CASSRGGDYGYTF	TGTGCCAGCAGCCGCGGAGGGGACTATGGCTACACCTTC
.	15	TRBV30	TRBJ2-3	TRBD1	CAWSPQGLYTDTQYF	TGTGCCTGGAGCCCACAGGGGCTGTACACAGATACGCAGTATTTT
.	12	TRBV28	TRBJ2-7	.	CASSRSGVEQYF	TGTGCCAGCAGCCGGTCAGGGGTCGAGCAGTACTTC
.	15	TRBV6-5	TRBJ1-1	.	CASSYRTVADTEAFF	TGTGCCAGCAGTTACAGGACAGTTGCAGACACTGAAGCTTTCTTT
.	12	TRBV2	TRBJ1-2	TRBD1	CATATGFYGYTF	TGTGCCACTGCGACAGGGTTCTATGGCTACACCTTC
.	15	TRBV7-7	TRBJ2-7	TRBD2	CASSLRAGGPGEQYF	TGTGCTAGCAGCTTAAGGGCGGGAGGGCCGGGGGAGCAGTACTTC
.	16	TRBV5-6	TRBJ2-5	TRBD2	CASSLDGGGAGETQYF	TGTGCCAGCAGCTTGGACGGCGGGGGGGCCGGAGAGACCCAGTACTTC
.	15	TRBV6-5	TRBJ1-2	.	CASSPREKPNYGYTF	TGTGCCAGCAGTCCGAGGGAAAAGCCTAACTATGGCTACACCTTC
.	17	TRBV7-9	TRBJ1-1	TRBD1	CASSPGHRGRGNTEAFF	TGTGCCAGCAGCCCTGGACACAGGGGACGGGGTAACACTGAAGCTTTCTTT
.	14	TRBV5-1	TRBJ1-2	TRBD1	CASSPGQGYYGYTF	TGCGCCAGCAGCCCAGGACAGGGATACTATGGCTACACCTTC
.	15	TRBV28	TRBJ2-7	.	CASSLLTATPYEQYF	TGTGCCAGCAGTTTACTAACAGCCACCCCCTACGAGCAGTACTTC
.	15	TRBV29-1	TRBJ1-3	TRBD1	CSGITGGGSGNTIYF	TGCAGCGGGATAACAGGGGGCGGCTCTGGAAACACCATATATTTT
.	14	TRBV6-5	TRBJ1-1	.	CASSYSIVETEAFF	TGTGCCAGCAGTTACTCGATAGTCGAGACTGAAGCTTTCTTT
.	16	TRBV7-9	TRBJ2-1	TRBD2	CASSRTSGSSYNEQFF	TGTGCCAGCAGCAGGACTAGCGGAAGCTCCTACAATGAGCAGTTCTTC
.	16	TRBV13	TRBJ2-2	TRBD1	CASSFNRGQNTGELFF	TGTGCCAGCAGCTTCAACAGGGGGCAGAACACCGGGGAGCTGTTTTTT
.	14	TRBV25-1	TRBJ1-1	.	CASSVSGWSTEAFF	TGTGCCAGCAGTGTATCCGGGTGGTCCACTGAAGCTTTCTTT
.	13	TRBV15	TRBJ2-5	.	CATGRVSQETQYF	TGTGCCACCGGGAGAGTCTCCCAAGAGACCCAGTACTTC
.	16	TRBV6-6	TRBJ1-1	TRBD1	CASSYAGWAGGTEAFF	TGTGCCAGCAGTTACGCGGGTTGGGCAGGGGGGACTGAAGCTTTCTTT
once	17	TRBV6-1	TRBJ2-4	.	CASSVRSPFLAKNIQYF	TGTGCCAGCAGTGTCAGGTCTCCCTTTCTAGCCAAAAACATTCAGTACTTC
once	12	TRBV29-1	TRBJ2-5	.	CSVARGQETQYF	TGCAGCGTGGCCAGGGGCCAAGAGACCCAGTACTTC
once	14	TRBV29-1	TRBJ1-1	TRBD1	CSVANRGINTEAFF	TGCAGCGTTGCTAACAGGGGAATCAACACTGAAGCTTTCTTT
.	17	TRBV6-1	TRBJ2-5	TRBD1	CASSEAAGTGGEETQYF	TGTGCCAGCAGTGAAGCGGCCGGGACAGGGGGTGAAGAGACCCAGTACTTC